This T cell receptor (beta chain) was captured in a study of T-cell memory formation after mild COVID-19. Whole-study context: The two donors had largely donor-specific TCR clusters.

V was pared by 2 bases and J by 0 bases, with 5 bases of the junction left unmatched. Per the germline V gene, CDR1 is SGHRS and CDR2 is YFSETQ. This CDR3 contains 16 residues. Study findings and constraints: Clonal second-wave expansions that peaked on day 37 had unconfirmed SARS-CoV-2 specificity.

Notes on this clonotype: Its antigen remains unknown.

TCRdb reanalysed the 5' RACE reads using MiXCR and keeps one entry per CDR3 protein. The repertoire includes around 320,000 distinct CDR3 sequences, about 13% of them detected once, and around 20% sits in the top ten. The sequence was obtained from a man aged 18 to 30 who had mild COVID-19 (a few samples of this study predate the infection). Cell type and time point are not known. The V gene is TRBV5-1, the J gene TRBJ2-3; 8 nucleotides align to TRBD2. Source material: PBMCs or a T cell subset sorted from them (not recorded which). CDR3 sequence (DNA): TGCGCCAGCAGCTTACCAAGCGGGGGAAGCACAGATACGCAGTATTTT. Residues: CASSLPSGGSTDTQYF. Supplemented by reference TRBV5-1 and TRBJ2-3, the full variable domain reads KAGVTQTPRYLIKTRGQQVTLSCSPISGHRSVSWYQQTPGQGLQFLFEYFSETQRNKGNFPGRFSGRQFSNSRSEMNVSTLELGDSALYLCASSLPSGGSTDTQYFGPGTRLTVL.